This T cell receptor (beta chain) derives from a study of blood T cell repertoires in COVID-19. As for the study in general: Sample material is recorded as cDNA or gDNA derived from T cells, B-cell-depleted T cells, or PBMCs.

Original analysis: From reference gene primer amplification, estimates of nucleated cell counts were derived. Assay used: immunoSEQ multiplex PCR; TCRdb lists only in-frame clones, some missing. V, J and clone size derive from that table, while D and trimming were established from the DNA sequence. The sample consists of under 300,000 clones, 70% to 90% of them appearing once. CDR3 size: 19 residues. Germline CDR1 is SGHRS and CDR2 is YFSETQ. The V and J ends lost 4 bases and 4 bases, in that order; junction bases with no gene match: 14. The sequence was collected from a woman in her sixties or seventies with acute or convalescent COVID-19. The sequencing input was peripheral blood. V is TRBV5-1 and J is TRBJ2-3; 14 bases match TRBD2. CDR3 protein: CASSRTTSGGAQAADTQYF. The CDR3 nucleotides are TGCGCCAGCAGCCGTACGACTAGCGGGGGGGCTCAAGCCGCAGATACGCAGTATTTT. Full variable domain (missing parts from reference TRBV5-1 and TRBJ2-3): KAGVTQTPRYLIKTRGQQVTLSCSPISGHRSVSWYQQTPGQGLQFLFEYFSETQRNKGNFPGRFSGRQFSNSRSEMNVSTLELGDSALYLCASSRTTSGGAQAADTQYFGPGTRLTVL.